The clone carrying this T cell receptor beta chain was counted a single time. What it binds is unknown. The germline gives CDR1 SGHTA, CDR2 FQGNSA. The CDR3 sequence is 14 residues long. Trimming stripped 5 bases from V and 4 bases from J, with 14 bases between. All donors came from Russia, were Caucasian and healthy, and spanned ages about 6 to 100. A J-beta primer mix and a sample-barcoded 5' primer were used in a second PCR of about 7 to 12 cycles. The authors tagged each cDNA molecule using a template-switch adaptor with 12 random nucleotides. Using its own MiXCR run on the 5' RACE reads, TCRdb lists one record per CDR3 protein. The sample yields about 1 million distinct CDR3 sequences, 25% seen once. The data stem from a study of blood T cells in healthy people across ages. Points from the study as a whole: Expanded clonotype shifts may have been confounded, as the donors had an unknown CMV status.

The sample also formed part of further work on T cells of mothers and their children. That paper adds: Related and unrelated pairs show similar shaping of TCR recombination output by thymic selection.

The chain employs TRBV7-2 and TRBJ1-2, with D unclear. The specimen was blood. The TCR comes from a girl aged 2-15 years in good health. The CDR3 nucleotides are TGTGCCAGCAGCCCCGGCCAGGAATTCTATGGCTACACCTTC. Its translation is CASSPGQEFYGYTF. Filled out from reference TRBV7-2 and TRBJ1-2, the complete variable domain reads GAGVSQSPSNKVTEKGKDVELRCDPISGHTALYWYRQSLGQGLEFLIYFQGNSAPDKSGLPSDRFSAERTGGSVSTLTIQRTQQEDSAVYLCASSPGQEFYGYTFGSGTRLTVV.